The present T cell receptor (beta chain) was sequenced within a study of blood T cell repertoires in COVID-19. In the study overall: In each case, the material was cDNA or gDNA derived from T cells, B-cell-depleted T cells, or PBMCs.

Recruited during active infection, patients (from Seattle) were subsequently followed longitudinally. TCRdb's copy holds only in-frame clones and misses some; the assay was immunoSEQ multiplex PCR. The sample shows approximately 280,000 clones, around 90% of them seen only once. The CDR3 covers 15 residues. The V segment lost 0 bases and the J segment 3 bases; nucleotides outside the gene matches: 2. Germline lookup yields CDR1 SGHTA and CDR2 FQGNSA. The sequence was collected from a woman aged 30 to 39 with COVID-19, enrolled during active disease. This chain joins TRBV7-2 and TRBJ1-5, with TRBD1 matching over 7 bases. The sequenced sample was peripheral blood. CDR3 sequence (DNA): TGTGCCAGCAGCTTAGCGACAGGGACCAATCAGCCCCAGCATTTT. It yields the protein CASSLATGTNQPQHF.